The 7 T cell receptor beta chains reported below all come from one sample, sequenced in a study of control samples from healthy donors and cancer patients. The method was immunoSEQ multiplex PCR; TCRdb's version includes in-frame clones alone and lacks a portion of them. This table has 150,000 to 160,000 clones, 85% to 95% appearing once. Sequences were obtained from blood. The receptors were gathered from a man aged 35-49 years in good health.

This chain joins TRBV28 and TRBJ1-1; D not resolved. The CDR3 totals 14 residues. Germline CDR1 and CDR2: MDHEN and SYDVKM. Trimming cost V 5 bases and J 2 bases, with 12 bases left between them. The CDR3 nucleotides are TGTGCCAGCAGTCCTCACCGGGCCAACACTGAAGCTTTCTTT. Its protein is CASSPHRANTEAFF.

About this clone itself: The sample holds other DNA sequences that translate to the same CDR3. The V gene is TRBV18, the J gene TRBJ1-5; D remains unclear. The CDR3 length is 14 residues. Germline assignment: CDR1 KGHSH and CDR2 LQKENI. V was cut by 1 base and J by 4 bases, with 8 bases left in between. DNA of the CDR3: TGTGCCAGCTCACCACAGGGTTCTAATCAGCCCCAGCATTTT. It specifies CASSPQGSNQPQHF.

This sequence joins TRBV7-2 and TRBJ2-5; D ambiguous. The length of the CDR3 is 13 residues. Per the germline V gene, CDR1 is SGHTA and CDR2 is FQGNSA. V lost 1 base and J lost 2, with 5 bases in between. CDR3 DNA sequence: TGTGCCAGCAGCTTAGGGCGGCAAGAGACCCAGTACTTC. This sequence encodes CASSLGRQETQYF.

This chain links TRBV3-1 (or the pseudogene TRBV3-2) with TRBJ1-5; D not resolved. Trimming cost V 0 bases and J 0 bases, with 6 bases left between them. The CDR3 runs to 15 residues. The V gene's germline CDR1 is LGHDT and CDR2 YNNKEL (reference sequence). The CDR3 DNA is TGTGCCAGCAGCCAAGAGGGATATAGCAATCAGCCCCAGCATTTT. Residues: CASSQEGYSNQPQHF.

This sequence joins TRBV7-9 and TRBJ1-1; possibly TRBD1 for D (5 bases). Germline V gene data show CDR1 as SEHNR and CDR2 as FQNEAQ (reference sequence). V dropped 2 bases and J dropped 0 bases, with 7 bases sitting between them. This CDR3 comprises 14 residues. The CDR3 sequence: CASSLRDLNTEAFF. DNA of the CDR3: TGTGCCAGCAGCTTAAGGGACCTGAACACTGAAGCTTTCTTT.

The chain is built from TRBV7-2 and TRBJ2-3; a weak D match, TRBD2 (6 bases). V lost 0 bases and J 11 bases, leaving 9 bases between the germline ends. This CDR3 contains 12 residues. Germline V gives CDR1 SGHTA, CDR2 FQGNSA. The CDR3 region is CASSLAVGGQYF. The CDR3 bases are TGTGCCAGCAGCTTAGCGGTGGGGGGGCAGTATTTT.

A few counts support this clone. V usage is TRBV10-1 and J usage is TRBJ1-6; D unclear. The CDR3 spans 12 residues. The germline V gene has CDR1 WNHNN and CDR2 SYGVQD (reference sequence). Trimming took off 5 bases at V and 8 bases at J, with 7 bases between the two ends. CDR3 amino acids: CASSSGDSPLHF. The CDR3 DNA reads as TGCGCCAGCAGTTCAGGAGATTCACCCCTCCACTTT.